The source of this T cell receptor beta chain is a study of Graves' ophthalmopathy and Graves' hyperthyroidism. Background on the study: Peripheral blood (taken before any treatment) was collected at initial diagnosis.

Uncontrolled infections, pregnancy, lactation or other autoimmune diseases led to patient exclusion. PBMCs were isolated by Ficoll-Paque density gradient centrifugation, using approximately 10 ml of fresh peripheral blood as the starting material. CDR1 is SEHNR, CDR2 FQNEAQ, per germline (reference sequence). The CDR3 is made up of 15 amino acids. Trimming at V came to 2 bases and at J to 9 bases, leaving 2 bases not matched to a gene. This clonotype has just a few counts. Its antigen is unknown. Scientists amplified the TCR beta CDR3 regions from RNA transcripts. Amplification began with first-round RT-PCR using HTBI primers, then second-round multiplex PCR was performed. Each CDR3 protein gets one entry after TCRdb re-called the multiplex PCR reads with MiXCR. Among about 740,000 distinct CDR3 sequences listed, 40% were seen once. General study results and limits: A majority of expanded thyroid clonotypes exceeding 0.001 frequency were likewise present in blood.

This chain joins TRBV7-9 and TRBJ1-6; 12 bases are a match to TRBD1. The origin of this receptor is an adult man with Graves' ophthalmopathy. Sequenced: peripheral blood. Here the CDR3 reads CASSLRDRGRSPLHF. CDR3 DNA sequence: TGTGCCAGCAGCTTAAGGGACAGGGGGCGTTCACCCCTCCACTTT.